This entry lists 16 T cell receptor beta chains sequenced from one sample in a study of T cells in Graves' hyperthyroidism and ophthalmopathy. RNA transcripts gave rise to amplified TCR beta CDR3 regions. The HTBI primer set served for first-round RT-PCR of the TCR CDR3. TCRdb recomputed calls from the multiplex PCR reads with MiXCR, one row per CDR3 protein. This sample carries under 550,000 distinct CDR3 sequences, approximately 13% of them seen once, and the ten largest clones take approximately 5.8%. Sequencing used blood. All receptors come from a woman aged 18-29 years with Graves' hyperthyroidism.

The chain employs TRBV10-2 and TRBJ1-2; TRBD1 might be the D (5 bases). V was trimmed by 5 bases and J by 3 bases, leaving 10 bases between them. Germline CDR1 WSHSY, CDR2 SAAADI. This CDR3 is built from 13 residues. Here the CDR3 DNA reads TGCGCCAGCAGTACAACAGGAGACTATGGCTACACCTTC. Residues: CASSTTGDYGYTF.

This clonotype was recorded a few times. The CDR3 DNA follows: TGTGCCAGTAGTATGAAAAGGGAGACCCAGTACTTC. Its translation: CASSMKRETQYF. This rearrangement joins TRBV19 to TRBJ2-5, with D unclear. Germline values: CDR1 LNHDA, CDR2 SQIVND (reference sequence). This CDR3 is built from 12 residues. The V end lost 3 bases, the J end lost 5 bases, and 7 bases lay between the germline ends.

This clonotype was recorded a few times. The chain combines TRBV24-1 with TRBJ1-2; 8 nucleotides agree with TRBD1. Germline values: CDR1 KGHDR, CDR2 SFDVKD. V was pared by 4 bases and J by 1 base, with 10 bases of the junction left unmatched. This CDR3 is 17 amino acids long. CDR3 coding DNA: TGTGCCACCAGTGAGGGGACAGGTTCGCCATATAACTATGGCTACACCTTC. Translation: CATSEGTGSPYNYGYTF.

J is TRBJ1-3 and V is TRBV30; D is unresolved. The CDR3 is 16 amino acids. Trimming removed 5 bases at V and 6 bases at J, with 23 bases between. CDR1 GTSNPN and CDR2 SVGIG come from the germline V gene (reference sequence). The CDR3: CAWEPPLGYTENTIYF. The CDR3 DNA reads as TGTGCCTGGGAACCCCCGCTGGGTTATACAGAAAACACCATATATTTT.

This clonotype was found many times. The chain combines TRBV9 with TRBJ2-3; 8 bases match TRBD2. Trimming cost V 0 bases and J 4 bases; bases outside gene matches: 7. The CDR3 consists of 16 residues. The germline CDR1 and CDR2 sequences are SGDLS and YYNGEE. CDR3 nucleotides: TGTGCCAGCAGCGTAGATCCGGGAGGGCCAGCAGATACGCAGTATTTT. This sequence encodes CASSVDPGGPADTQYF.

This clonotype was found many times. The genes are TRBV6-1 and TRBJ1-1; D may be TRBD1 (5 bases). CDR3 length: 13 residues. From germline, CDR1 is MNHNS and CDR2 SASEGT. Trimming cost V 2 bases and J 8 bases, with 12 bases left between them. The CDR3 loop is CASSELGGTEAFF. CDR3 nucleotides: TGTGCCAGCAGTGAATTGGGAGGGACCGAAGCTTTCTTT.

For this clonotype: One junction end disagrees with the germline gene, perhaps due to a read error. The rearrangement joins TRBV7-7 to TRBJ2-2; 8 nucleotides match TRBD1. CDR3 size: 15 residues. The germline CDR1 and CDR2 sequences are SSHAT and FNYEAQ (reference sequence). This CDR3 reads CASSQYLRGHGELFF. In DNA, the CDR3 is TGTGCTAGCAGCCAATACCTCAGGGGGCACGGGGAGCTGTTTTTT.

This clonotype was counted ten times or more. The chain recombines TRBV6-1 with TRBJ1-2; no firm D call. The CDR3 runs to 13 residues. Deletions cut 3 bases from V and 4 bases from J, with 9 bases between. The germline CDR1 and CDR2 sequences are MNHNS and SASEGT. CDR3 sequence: CASSDQGSYGYTF. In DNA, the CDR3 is TGTGCCAGCAGTGACCAAGGTAGCTATGGCTACACCTTC.

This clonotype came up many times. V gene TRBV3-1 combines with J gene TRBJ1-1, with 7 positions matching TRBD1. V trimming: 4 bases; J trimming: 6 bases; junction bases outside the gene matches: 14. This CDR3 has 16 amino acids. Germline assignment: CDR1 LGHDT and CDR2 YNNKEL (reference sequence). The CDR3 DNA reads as TGTGCCAGCAGCCGGCACAGGGGAAGGGCTAACCCTGAAGCTTTCTTT. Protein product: CASSRHRGRANPEAFF.

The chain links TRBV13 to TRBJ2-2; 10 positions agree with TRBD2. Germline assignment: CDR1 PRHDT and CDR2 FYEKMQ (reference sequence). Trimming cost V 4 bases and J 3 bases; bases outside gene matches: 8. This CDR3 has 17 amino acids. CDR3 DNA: TGTGCCAGCAGCTCCGGGGGACTAGCGAGATACACCGGGGAGCTGTTTTTT. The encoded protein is CASSSGGLARYTGELFF.

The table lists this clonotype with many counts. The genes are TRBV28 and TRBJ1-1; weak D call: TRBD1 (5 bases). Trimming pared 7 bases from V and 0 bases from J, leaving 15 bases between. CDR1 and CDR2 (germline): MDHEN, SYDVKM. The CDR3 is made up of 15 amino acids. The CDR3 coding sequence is TGTGCCAGCAAACGGGGCGGTTACATGAACACTGAAGCTTTCTTT. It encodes CASKRGGYMNTEAFF. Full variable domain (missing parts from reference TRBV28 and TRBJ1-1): DVKVTQSSRYLVKRTGEKVFLECVQDMDHENMFWYRQDPGLGLRLIYFSYDVKMKEKGDIPEGYSVSREKKERFSLILESASTNQTSMYLCASKRGGYMNTEAFFGQGTRLTVV.

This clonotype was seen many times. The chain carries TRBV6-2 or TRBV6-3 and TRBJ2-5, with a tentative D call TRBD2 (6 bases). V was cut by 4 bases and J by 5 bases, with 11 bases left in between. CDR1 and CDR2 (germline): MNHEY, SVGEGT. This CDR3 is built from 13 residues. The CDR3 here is CASSFGGVETQYF. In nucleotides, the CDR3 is TGTGCCAGCAGTTTTGGAGGGGTGGAGACCCAGTACTTC.

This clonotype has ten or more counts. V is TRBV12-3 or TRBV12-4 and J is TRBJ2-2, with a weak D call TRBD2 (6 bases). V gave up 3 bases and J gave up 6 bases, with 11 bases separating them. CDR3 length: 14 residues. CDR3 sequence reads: CASSFGGGSGELFF. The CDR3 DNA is TGTGCCAGCAGTTTTGGGGGAGGTTCCGGGGAGCTGTTTTTT.

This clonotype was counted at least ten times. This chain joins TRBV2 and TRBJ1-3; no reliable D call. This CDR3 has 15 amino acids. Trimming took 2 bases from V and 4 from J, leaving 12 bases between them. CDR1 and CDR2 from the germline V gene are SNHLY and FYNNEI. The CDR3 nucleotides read TGTGCCAGCAGTGAATTGTGGGGTCCCGGAAACACCATATATTTT. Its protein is CASSELWGPGNTIYF.

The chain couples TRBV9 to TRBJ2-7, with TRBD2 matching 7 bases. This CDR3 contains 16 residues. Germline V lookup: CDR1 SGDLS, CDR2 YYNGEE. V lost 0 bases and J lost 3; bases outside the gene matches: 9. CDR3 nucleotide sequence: TGTGCCAGCAGCGTAGAGGCTAGCGGTAATTACTACGAGCAGTACTTC. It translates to CASSVEASGNYYEQYF.

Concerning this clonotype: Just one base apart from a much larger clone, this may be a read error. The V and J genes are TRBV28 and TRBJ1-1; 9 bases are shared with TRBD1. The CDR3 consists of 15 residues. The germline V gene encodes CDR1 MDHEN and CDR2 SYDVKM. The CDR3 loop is CAGSQSGTGNPEAFF. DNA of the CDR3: TGTGCCGGCAGTCAATCCGGGACAGGGAACCCTGAAGCTTTCTTT.